This section outlines one T cell receptor beta chain sequence together with its context. V lost 0 bases and J lost 5, with 9 bases in between. The germline gives CDR1 SGDLS, CDR2 YYNGEE. CDR3 size: 14 residues. An amount of RNA that ranged from roughly 0.45 to 1 ug was reverse transcribed with random hexamers. The immunoSEQ assay covered 54 Vbeta and 13 Jbeta segments for CDR3. TCRdb re-analysed the immunoSEQ multiplex PCR reads in MiXCR, keeping a single row per CDR3 protein. The sample includes around 200,000 distinct CDR3 sequences, roughly 96% of them seen just once. Sequencing of TCR beta was performed on blood CD8+ T cells and on blood CD4+ T cells. Through negative isolation, CD4+ and CD8+ T cells were obtained, while TEMRA cells were enriched using FACS. The entry originates in a study of CD8 T cells in Susac syndrome.

This TCR derives from a human donor in good health. The sample consisted of CD4+ T cells from PBMCs. V gene TRBV9 combines with J gene TRBJ2-1; no definite D call. As DNA, the CDR3 is TGTGCCAGCAGCGTAGGAGACTCGCACAATGAGCAGTTCTTC. Encoded protein: CASSVGDSHNEQFF. Drawing the rest from reference TRBV9 and TRBJ2-1, the complete variable domain is DSGVTQTPKHLITATGQRVTLRCSPRSGDLSVYWYQQSLDQGLQFLIQYYNGEERAKGNILERFSAQQFPDLHSELNLSSLELGDSALYFCASSVGDSHNEQFFGPGTRLTVL.